A selection of T cell receptor beta chains follows, all from one sample in a study of shared clonotypes between healthy human individuals. Data came from immunoSEQ multiplex PCR; TCRdb stores just in-frame clones and leaves some out. The sample lists roughly 1.4 million clones; around 98.5% were seen once. Sequencing was performed on naive CD4+ T cells sorted from blood. The source of these receptors is a man in his thirties or forties in good health. Both conserved end residues are part of each CDR3. Part of the rows lack a size; the others show once, few, many or a class for expanded clones.

J: TRBJ1-2
size: -
V: TRBV5-1
CDR3: CASSRERSADGYTF

J: TRBJ2-7
size: -
V: TRBV5-1
CDR3: CASSAQGYEQYF

J: TRBJ2-1
size: -
V: TRBV11-2
CDR3: CASSLAAFYNEQFF

J: TRBJ2-3
size: once
V: TRBV6-6
CDR3: CASSLVGTDTQYF

J: TRBJ1-4
size: -
V: TRBV6-5
CDR3: CASSYSAATNEKLFF

J: TRBJ2-3
size: -
V: TRBV5-6
CDR3: CASSLGLSSTDTQYF

J: TRBJ2-4
size: -
V: TRBV29-1
CDR3: CSVAGRHKNIQYF

J: TRBJ1-5
size: -
V: TRBV18
CDR3: CASSPRSSYSNQPQHF

J: TRBJ2-2
size: once
V: TRBV19
CDR3: CASSIVGTGASTGELFF

J: TRBJ2-5
size: -
V: TRBV5-4
CDR3: CASSLPQNQETQYF

J: TRBJ2-1
size: -
V: TRBV14
CDR3: CASSPGLSYNEQFF

J: TRBJ2-3
size: -
V: TRBV15
CDR3: CATSRDRRGFRADTQYF

J: TRBJ2-7
size: -
V: TRBV29-1
CDR3: CSVTPTGLAYEQYF

J: TRBJ2-1
size: once
V: TRBV9
CDR3: CASSVAGVNNEQFF

J: TRBJ2-3
size: -
V: TRBV7-2
CDR3: CASGPGLDTQYF